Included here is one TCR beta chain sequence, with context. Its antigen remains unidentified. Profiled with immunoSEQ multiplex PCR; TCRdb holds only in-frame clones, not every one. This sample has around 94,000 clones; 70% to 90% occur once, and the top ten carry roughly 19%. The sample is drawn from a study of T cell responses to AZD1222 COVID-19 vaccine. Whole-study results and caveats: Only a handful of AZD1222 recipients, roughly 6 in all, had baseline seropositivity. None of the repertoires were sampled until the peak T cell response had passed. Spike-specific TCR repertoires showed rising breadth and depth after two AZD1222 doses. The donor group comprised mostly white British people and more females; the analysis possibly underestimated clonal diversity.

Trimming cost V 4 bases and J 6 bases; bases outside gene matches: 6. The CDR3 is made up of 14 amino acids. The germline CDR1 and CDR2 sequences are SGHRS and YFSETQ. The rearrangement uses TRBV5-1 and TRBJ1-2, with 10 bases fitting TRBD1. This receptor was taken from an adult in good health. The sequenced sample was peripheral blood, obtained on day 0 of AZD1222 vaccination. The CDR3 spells CASSLGTGVDGYTF. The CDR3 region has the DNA TGCGCCAGCAGCCTTGGGACAGGGGTAGATGGCTACACCTTC.